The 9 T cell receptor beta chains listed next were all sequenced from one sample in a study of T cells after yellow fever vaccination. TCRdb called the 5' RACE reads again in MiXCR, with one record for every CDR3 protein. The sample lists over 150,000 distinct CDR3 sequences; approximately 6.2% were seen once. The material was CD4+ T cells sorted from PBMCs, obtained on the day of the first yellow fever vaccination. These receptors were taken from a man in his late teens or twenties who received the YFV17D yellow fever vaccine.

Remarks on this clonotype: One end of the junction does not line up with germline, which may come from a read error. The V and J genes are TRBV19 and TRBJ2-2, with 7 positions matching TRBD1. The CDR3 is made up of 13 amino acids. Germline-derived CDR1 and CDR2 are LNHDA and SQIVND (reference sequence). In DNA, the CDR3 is TGTGCCAGTAGTACAACAGGGGCCGGGGAGCTGATTTTT. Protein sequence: CASSTTGAGELIF.

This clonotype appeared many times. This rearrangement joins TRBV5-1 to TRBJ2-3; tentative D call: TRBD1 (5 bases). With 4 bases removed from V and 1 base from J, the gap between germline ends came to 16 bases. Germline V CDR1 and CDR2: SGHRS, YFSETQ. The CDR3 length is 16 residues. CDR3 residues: CASSPPLVRGTDTQYF. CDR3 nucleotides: TGCGCCAGCAGCCCACCCCTCGTCAGGGGCACAGATACGCAGTATTTT.

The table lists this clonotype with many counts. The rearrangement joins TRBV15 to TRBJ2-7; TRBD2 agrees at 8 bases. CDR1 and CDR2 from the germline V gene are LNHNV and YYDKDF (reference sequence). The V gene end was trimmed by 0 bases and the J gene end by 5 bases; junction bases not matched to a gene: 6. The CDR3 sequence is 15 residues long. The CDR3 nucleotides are TGTGCCACCAGCAGAGATCTCGGGGGGGAGGACGAGCAGTACGTC. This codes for CATSRDLGGEDEQYV.

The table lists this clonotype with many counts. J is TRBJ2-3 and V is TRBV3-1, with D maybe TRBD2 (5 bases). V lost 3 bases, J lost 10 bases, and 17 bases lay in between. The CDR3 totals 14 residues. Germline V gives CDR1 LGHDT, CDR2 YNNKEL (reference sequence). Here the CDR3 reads CASSHWASGYAQYF. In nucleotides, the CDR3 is TGTGCCAGCAGCCACTGGGCCTCGGGGTATGCGCAGTATTTT.

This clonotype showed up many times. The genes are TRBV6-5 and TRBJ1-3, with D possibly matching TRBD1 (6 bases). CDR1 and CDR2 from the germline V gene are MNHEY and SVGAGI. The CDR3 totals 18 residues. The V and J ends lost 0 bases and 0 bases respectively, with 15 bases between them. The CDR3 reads CASSYSINRDVSGNTIYF. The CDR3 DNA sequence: TGTGCCAGCAGTTACTCGATAAACAGGGATGTCTCTGGAAACACCATATATTTT.

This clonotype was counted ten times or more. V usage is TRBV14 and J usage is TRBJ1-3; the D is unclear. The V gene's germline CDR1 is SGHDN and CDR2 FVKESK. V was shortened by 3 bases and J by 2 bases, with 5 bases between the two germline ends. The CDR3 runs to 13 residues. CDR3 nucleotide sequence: TGTGCCAGCAGCCAGGCTCCTGGAAACACCATATATTTT. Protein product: CASSQAPGNTIYF.

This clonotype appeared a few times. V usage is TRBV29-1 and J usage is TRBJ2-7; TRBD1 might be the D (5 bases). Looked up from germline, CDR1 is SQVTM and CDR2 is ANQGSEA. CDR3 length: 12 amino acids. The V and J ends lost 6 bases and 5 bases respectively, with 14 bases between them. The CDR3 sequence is CSVSGAADEQYF. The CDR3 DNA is TGCAGCGTGAGTGGGGCGGCGGACGAGCAGTACTTC.

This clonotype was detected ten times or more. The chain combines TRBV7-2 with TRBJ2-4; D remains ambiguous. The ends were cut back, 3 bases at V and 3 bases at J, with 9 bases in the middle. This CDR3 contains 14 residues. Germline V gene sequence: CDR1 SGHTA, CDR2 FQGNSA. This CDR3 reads CASSFPRIKNIQYF. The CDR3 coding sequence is TGTGCCAGCAGCTTTCCCAGAATCAAAAACATTCAGTACTTC.

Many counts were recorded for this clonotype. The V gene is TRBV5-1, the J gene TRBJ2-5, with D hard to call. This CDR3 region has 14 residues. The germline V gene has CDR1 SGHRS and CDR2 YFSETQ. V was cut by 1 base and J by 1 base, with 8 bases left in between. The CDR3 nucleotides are TGCGCCAGCAGCTTGATTAGCCCCCAAGAGACCCAGTACTTC. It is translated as CASSLISPQETQYF. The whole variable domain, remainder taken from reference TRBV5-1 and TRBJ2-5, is KAGVTQTPRYLIKTRGQQVTLSCSPISGHRSVSWYQQTPGQGLQFLFEYFSETQRNKGNFPGRFSGRQFSNSRSEMNVSTLELGDSALYLCASSLISPQETQYFGPGTRLLVL.